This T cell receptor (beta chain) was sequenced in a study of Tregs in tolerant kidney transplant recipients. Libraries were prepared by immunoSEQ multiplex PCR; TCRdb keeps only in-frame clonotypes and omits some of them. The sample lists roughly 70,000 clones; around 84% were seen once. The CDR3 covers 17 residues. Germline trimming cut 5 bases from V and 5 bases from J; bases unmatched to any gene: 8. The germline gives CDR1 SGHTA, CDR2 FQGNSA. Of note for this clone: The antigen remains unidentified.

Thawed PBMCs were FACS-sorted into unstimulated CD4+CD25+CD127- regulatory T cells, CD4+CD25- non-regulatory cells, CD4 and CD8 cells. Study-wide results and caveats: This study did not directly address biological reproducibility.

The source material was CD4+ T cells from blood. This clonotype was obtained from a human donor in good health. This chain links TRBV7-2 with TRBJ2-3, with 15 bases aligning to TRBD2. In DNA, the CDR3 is TGTGCCAGCAGCCACGGACTAGCGGGAGGGCTGAGAGATACGCAGTATTTT. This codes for CASSHGLAGGLRDTQYF.